This T cell receptor beta chain emerged from a study of T cells expressing NK-cell markers. Study at large: Sorted CD3+CD56-NKG2C+, CD3+CD56+NKG2C- and CD3+CD56+NKG2C+ T cells were the source of the TCR beta repertoires. The authors sequenced eight donors, of whom seven were HCMV-seropositive and one was seronegative.

CDR1 and CDR2 from the germline V gene are KGHDR and SFDVKD. The CDR3 loop spans 16 amino acids. UMIs accompanied the 5'RACE template switching by which TCR beta cDNA was made. TCRdb reprocessed the 5' RACE reads, keeping one entry per CDR3 protein, no DNA. The sample totals about 260,000 distinct CDR3 sequences. Note on this clonotype: Its antigen remains unidentified.

Study-wide results and caveats: Whether expanded NKG2C+ T cell clones were HCMV-specific remained unclear.

The receptor comes from a woman aged 18 to 75 in good health. The chain uses TRBV24-1 and TRBJ2-1; TCRdb indicates TRBD2, and absent DNA this call remains unverified. What was sequenced was blood T cells: a sorted CD56 or NKG2C T cell subset, CD4+ or CD8+ T cells, or bulk PBMC T cells (not recorded which). The CDR3 loop is CATSEPTSARPNEQFF.